The present T cell receptor beta chain was sequenced within a study of vaccination effects on CD4 cells after COVID-19. Study as a whole: Samples gathered post-vaccine arrived a median of 72 days past the second dose.

Some clones are missing from TCRdb's copy, which holds only in-frame ones; the method was immunoSEQ multiplex PCR. Of 15,000 to 20,000 clones in the sample, 76% were seen once. In the case of this clone: Antigen: not known.

Antigen-specific CD4+ T cells were expanded (with viral peptide pools) by the ViraFEST assay ahead of sequencing. Upon completion of 10 to 11 days in culture, CD4+ T cells were isolated. The person acquired a PCR-confirmed SARS-CoV-2 infection between March and December 2020. Two doses of either BNT162b2 or mRNA-1273 were given to each participant. Peptides at about 10 ug/ml and IL-2 at around 9.3 IU/ml were added to a few million PBMC per well. A half-medium replacement with IL-2 medium was carried out on days 3 and 7. Germline lookup yields CDR1 GTSNPN and CDR2 SVGIG (reference sequence). Trimming left V 5 bases short and J 5 bases short, with 18 bases between. The CDR3 totals 14 residues.

This receptor was obtained from a human donor who had a prior SARS-CoV-2 infection. This sample comprised CD4+ T cells from PBMCs cultured with SARS-CoV-2 spike peptides, obtained after COVID-19 vaccination. The rearrangement joins TRBV30 to TRBJ2-5, with D possibly being TRBD2 (6 bases). CDR3 sequence reads: CAWRNPRAGETQYF. DNA for the CDR3: TGTGCCTGGCGAAACCCCCGGGCGGGGGAGACCCAGTACTTC. The full variable domain, completed using reference TRBV30 and TRBJ2-5, is SQTIHQWPATLVQPVGSPLSLECTVEGTSNPNLYWYRQAAGRGLQLLFYSVGIGQISSEVPQNLSASRPQDRQFILSSKKLLLSDSGFYLCAWRNPRAGETQYFGPGTRLLVL.